Sequencing of this T cell receptor (beta chain) was carried out in a study of T cells in Graves' hyperthyroidism and ophthalmopathy. The CDR3 contains 13 residues. CDR1 and CDR2 (germline): SGHKS, YYEKEE (reference sequence). Trimming left V 4 bases short and J 8 bases short, with 13 bases between. The CDR3 regions of TCR beta were amplified from RNA transcripts. First-round RT-PCR targeting the TCR CDR3 was performed with the HTBI primer set. TCRdb recomputed calls from the multiplex PCR reads with MiXCR, one row per CDR3 protein. The sample carries fewer than 900,000 distinct CDR3 sequences, under 20% recorded once. The study, taken as a whole, reports: Blood shared most expanded thyroid clonotypes above 0.001.

About this clonotype: What it binds is unknown.

This receptor was identified in a woman between 45 and 65 years old with Graves' hyperthyroidism that later progressed to Graves' ophthalmopathy. The gene calls are TRBV5-5 and TRBJ2-1; D is perhaps TRBD2 (7 bases). Input material: blood. The chain's CDR3 is CASSPRGGYEQFF. The CDR3 region has the DNA TGTGCCAGCAGCCCGAGGGGGGGGTATGAGCAGTTCTTC.